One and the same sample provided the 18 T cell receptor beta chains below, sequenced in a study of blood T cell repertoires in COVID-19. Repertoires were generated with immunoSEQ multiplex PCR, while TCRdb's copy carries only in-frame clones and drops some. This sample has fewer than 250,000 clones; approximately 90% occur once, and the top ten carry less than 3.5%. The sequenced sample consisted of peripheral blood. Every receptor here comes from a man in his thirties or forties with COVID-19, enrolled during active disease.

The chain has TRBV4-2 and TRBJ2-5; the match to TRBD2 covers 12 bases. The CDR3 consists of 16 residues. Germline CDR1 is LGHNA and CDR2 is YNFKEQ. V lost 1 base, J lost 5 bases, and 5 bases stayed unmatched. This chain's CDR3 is CASSQGTSGEHETQYF. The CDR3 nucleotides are TGTGCCAGCAGCCAAGGGACTAGCGGGGAACATGAGACCCAGTACTTC.

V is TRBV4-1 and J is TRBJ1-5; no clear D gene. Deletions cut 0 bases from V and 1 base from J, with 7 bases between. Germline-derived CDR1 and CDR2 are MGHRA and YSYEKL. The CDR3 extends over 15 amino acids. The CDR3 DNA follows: TGCGCCAGCAGCCAAGAGGCTTTGAGCAATCAGCCCCAGCATTTT. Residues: CASSQEALSNQPQHF.

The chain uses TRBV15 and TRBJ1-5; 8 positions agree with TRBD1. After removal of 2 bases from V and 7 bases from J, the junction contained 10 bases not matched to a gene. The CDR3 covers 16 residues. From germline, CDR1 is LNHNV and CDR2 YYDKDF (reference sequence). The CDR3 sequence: CATSRRDRLPLQPQHF. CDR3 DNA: TGTGCCACCAGCAGACGGGACAGGCTCCCTTTGCAGCCCCAGCATTTT.

The CDR3 region is CAISERRQGIYGYTF. DNA for the CDR3: TGTGCCATCAGTGAGCGCCGACAGGGCATCTATGGCTACACCTTC. The V call is TRBV10-3, the J call TRBJ1-2, with TRBD1 identical over 7 bases. Germline loops: CDR1 ENHRY, CDR2 SYGVKD. CDR3 length equals 15 residues. V dropped 2 bases and J dropped 4; count of bases not matched to a gene: 7.

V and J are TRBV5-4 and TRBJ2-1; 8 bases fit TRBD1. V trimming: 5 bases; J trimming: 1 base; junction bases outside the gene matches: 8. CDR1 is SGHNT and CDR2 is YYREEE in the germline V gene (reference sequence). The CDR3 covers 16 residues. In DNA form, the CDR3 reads TGTGCCAGCAGGTCAGGACAGGGAGCATCCTACAATGAGCAGTTCTTC. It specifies CASRSGQGASYNEQFF.

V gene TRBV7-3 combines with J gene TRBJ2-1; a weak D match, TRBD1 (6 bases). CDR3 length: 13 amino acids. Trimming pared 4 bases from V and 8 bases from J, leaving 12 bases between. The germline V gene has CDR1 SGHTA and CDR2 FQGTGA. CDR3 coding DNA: TGTGCCAGCAGCTCTACGAACAGGGATGAGCAGTTCTTC. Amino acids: CASSSTNRDEQFF. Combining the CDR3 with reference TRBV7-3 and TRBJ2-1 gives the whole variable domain GAGVSQTPSNKVTEKGKYVELRCDPISGHTALYWYRQSLGQGPEFLIYFQGTGAADDSGLPNDRFFAVRPEGSVSTLKIQRTERGDSAVYLCASSSTNRDEQFFGPGTRLTVL.

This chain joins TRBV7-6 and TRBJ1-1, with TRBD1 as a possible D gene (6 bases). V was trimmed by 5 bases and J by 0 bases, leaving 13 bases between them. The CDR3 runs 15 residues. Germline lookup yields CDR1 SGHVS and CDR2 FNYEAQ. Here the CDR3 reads CASSIGQTMNTEAFF. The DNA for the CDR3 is TGTGCCAGCAGCATAGGACAGACCATGAACACTGAAGCTTTCTTT.

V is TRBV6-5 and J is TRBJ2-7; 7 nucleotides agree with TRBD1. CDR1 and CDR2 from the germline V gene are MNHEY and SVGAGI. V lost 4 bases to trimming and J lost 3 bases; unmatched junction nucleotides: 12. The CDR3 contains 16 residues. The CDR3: CASSLGTDTIYYEQYF. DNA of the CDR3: TGTGCCAGCAGTTTGGGGACAGACACAATATACTACGAGCAGTACTTC.

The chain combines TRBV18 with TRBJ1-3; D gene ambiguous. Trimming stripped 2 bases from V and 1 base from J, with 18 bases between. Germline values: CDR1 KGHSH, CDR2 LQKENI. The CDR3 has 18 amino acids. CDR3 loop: CASSPVLGGKRSGNTIYF. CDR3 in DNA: TGTGCCAGCTCACCAGTCTTAGGCGGGAAGAGATCTGGAAACACCATATATTTT. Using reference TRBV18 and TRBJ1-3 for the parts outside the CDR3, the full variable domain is NAGVMQNPRHLVRRRGQEARLRCSPMKGHSHVYWYRQLPEEGLKFMVYLQKENIIDESGMPKERFSAEFPKEGPSILRIQQVVRGDSAAYFCASSPVLGGKRSGNTIYFGEGSWLTVV.

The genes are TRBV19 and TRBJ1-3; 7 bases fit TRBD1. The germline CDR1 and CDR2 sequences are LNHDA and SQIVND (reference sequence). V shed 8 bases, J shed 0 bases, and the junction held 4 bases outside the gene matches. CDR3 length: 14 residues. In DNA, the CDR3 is TGTGCCAGTGAGGGGGCGAGCTCTGGAAACACCATATATTTT. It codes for CASEGASSGNTIYF. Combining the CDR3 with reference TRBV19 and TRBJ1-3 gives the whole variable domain DGGITQSPKYLFRKEGQNVTLSCEQNLNHDAMYWYRQDPGQGLRLIYYSQIVNDFQKGDIAEGYSVSREKKESFPLTVTSAQKNPTAFYLCASEGASSGNTIYFGEGSWLTVV.

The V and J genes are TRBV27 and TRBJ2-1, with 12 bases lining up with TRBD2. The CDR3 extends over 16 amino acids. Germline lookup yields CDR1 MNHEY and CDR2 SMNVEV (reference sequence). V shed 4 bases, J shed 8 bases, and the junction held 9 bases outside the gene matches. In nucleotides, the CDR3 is TGTGCCAGCAGTTCGGACCGACTAGCGGGAGCTTATGAGCAGTTCTTC. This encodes CASSSDRLAGAYEQFF.

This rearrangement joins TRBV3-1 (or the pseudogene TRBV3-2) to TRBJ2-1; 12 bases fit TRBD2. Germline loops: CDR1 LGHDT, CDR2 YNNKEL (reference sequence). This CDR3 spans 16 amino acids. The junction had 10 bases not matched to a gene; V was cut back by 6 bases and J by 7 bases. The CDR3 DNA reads TGTGCCAGCAGTCATCCCCCCGGGACTAGCGGGAATGAGCAGTTCTTC. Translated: CASSHPPGTSGNEQFF.

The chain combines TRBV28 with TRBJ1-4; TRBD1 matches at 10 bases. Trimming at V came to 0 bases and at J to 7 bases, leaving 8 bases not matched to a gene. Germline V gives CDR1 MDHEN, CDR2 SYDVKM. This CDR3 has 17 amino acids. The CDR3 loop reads CASSLWAGDRGGEKLFF. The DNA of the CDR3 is TGTGCCAGCAGTTTATGGGCGGGGGACAGGGGTGGTGAAAAACTGTTTTTT.

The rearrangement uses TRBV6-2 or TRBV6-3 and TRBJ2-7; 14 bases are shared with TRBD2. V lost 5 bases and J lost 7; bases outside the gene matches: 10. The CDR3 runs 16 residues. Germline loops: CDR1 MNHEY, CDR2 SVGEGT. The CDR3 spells CASSQTSGRASGEQYF. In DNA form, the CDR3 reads TGTGCCAGCAGTCAGACTAGCGGGAGGGCCTCGGGTGAGCAGTACTTC.

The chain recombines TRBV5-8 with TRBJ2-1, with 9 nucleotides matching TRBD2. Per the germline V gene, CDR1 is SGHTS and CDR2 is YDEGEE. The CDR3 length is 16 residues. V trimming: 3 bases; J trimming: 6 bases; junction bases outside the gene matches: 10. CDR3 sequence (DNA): TGTGCCAGCAGCTCGGGATTGCGGGAGGGCCGCAATGAGCAGTTCTTC. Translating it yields CASSSGLREGRNEQFF.

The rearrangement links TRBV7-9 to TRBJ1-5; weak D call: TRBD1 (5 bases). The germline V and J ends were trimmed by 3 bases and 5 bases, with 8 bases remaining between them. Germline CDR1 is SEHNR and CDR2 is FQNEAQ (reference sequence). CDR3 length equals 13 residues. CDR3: CASSFGRDQPQHF. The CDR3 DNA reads TGTGCCAGCAGCTTTGGCAGGGATCAGCCCCAGCATTTT.

CDR3 loop: CASWPPGQGNTEAFF. The CDR3, as DNA: TGCGCCAGCTGGCCCCCGGGACAGGGGAATACTGAAGCTTTCTTT. This chain uses TRBV5-1 with TRBJ1-1, with TRBD1 matching over 10 bases. The J segment lost 5 bases and the V segment lost 7 bases, leaving 11 bases of the junction unmatched. Germline CDR1 is SGHRS and CDR2 is YFSETQ. CDR3 size: 15 residues.

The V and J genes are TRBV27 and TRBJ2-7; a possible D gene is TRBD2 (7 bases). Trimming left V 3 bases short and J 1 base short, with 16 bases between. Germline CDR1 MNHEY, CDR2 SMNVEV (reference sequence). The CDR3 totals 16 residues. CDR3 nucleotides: TGTGCCAGCAGTTTTTCGGCGGGGGCCTTATCCTACGAGCAGTACTTC. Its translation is CASSFSAGALSYEQYF.